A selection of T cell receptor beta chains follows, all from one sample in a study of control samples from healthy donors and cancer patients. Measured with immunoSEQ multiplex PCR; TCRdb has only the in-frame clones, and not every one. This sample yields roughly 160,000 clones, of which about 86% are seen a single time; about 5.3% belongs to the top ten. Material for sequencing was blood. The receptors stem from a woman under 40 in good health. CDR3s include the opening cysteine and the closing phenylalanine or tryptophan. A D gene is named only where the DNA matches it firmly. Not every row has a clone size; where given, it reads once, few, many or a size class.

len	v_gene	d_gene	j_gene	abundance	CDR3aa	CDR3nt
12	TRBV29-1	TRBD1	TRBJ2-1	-	CSVEPQGVDQIF	TGCAGCGTTGAACCCCAGGGGGTAGATCAGATCTTC
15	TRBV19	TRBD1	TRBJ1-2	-	CASSARRDSSSGYTF	TGTGCCAGTAGTGCCCGGCGGGACAGTAGTTCAGGCTACACCTTC
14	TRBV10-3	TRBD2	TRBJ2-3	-	CAISGAAGVDTQYF	TGTGCCATCAGTGGGGCAGCGGGAGTAGATACGCAGTATTTT
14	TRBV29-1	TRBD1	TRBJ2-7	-	CSVLRTGESYEQYF	TGCAGCGTCCTCCGGACAGGGGAATCCTACGAGCAGTACTTC
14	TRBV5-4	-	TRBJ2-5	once	CASSSGGGSETQYF	TGTGCCAGCAGCTCCGGAGGGGGGTCAGAGACCCAGTACTTC
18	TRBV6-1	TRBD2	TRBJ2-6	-	CASSERIPSGMGANVLTF	TGTGCCAGCAGTGAACGGATCCCTAGCGGGATGGGGGCCAACGTCCTGACTTTC
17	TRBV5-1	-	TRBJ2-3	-	CASSLVESGGSTDTQYF	TGCGCCAGCAGCTTGGTAGAGTCAGGGGGGAGCACAGATACGCAGTATTTT
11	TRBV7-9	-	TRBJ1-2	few	CASSQNYGYTF	TGTGCCAGCAGCCAAAACTATGGCTACACCTTC
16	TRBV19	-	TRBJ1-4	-	CASSPGARGAFEKLFF	TGTGCCAGTAGTCCCGGGGCCCGAGGGGCCTTTGAAAAACTGTTTTTT
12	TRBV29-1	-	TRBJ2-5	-	CSVEQGGETQYF	TGCAGCGTTGAACAGGGAGGAGAGACCCAGTACTTC
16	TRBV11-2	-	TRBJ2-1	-	CASSPARDKLWNEQFF	TGTGCCAGCAGCCCCGCCCGGGACAAGCTGTGGAATGAGCAGTTCTTC
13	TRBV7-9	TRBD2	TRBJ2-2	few	CASSRTSAGELFF	TGTGCCAGCAGCCGGACTAGCGCCGGGGAGCTGTTTTTT
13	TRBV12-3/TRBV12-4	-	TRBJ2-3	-	CASSRDFTDTQYF	TGTGCCAGCAGTAGAGACTTCACAGATACGCAGTATTTT
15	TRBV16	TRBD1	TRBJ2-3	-	CASSGTGVGTDTQYF	TGTGCCAGCAGCGGGACAGGGGTCGGCACAGATACGCAGTATTTT
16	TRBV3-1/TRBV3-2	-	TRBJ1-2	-	CASSSMGKAAPRGYTF	TGTGCCAGCAGCTCAATGGGTAAGGCGGCCCCTAGGGGCTACACCTTC
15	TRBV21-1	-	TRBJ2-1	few	CASSKVPMPPNEQFF	TGTGCCAGCAGCAAAGTTCCGATGCCCCCCAATGAGCAGTTCTTC
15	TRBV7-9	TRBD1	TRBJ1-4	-	CASSVDRGKNEKLFF	TGTGCCAGCAGCGTAGACAGGGGAAAAAATGAAAAACTGTTTTTT
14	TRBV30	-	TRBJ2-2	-	CAWSGGPNTGELFF	TGTGCCTGGAGCGGGGGCCCGAACACCGGGGAGCTGTTTTTT
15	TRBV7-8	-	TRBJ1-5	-	CASSTVDRSNQPQHF	TGTGCCAGCAGCACTGTGGACAGAAGCAATCAGCCCCAGCATTTT
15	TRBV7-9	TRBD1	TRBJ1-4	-	CASSLRDRGDEKLFF	TGTGCCAGCAGCTTACGGGACAGGGGGGATGAAAAACTGTTTTTT
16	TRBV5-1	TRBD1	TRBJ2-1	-	CASSFVGTGIDNEQFF	TGCGCCAGCAGCTTCGTAGGGACAGGGATAGATAATGAGCAGTTCTTC
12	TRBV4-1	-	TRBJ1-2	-	CASSQAGYGYTF	TGCGCCAGCAGCCAGGCCGGGTATGGCTACACCTTC
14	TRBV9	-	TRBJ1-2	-	CASSVGSSNYGYTF	TGTGCCAGCAGCGTAGGGTCGTCTAACTATGGCTACACCTTC
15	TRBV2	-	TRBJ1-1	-	CASSILSSFNTEAFF	TGTGCCAGCAGTATATTGAGTTCGTTCAACACTGAAGCTTTCTTT
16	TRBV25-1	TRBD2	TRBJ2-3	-	CASSRTSGGSTDTQYF	TGTGCCAGCAGCCGGACTAGCGGGGGGAGCACAGATACGCAGTATTTT
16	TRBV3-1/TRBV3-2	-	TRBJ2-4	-	CASSQVLVGTKNIQYF	TGTGCCAGCAGCCAAGTCCTGGTAGGAACCAAAAACATTCAGTACTTC
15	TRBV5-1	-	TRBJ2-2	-	CASSSMGPHTGELFF	TGCGCCAGCAGCTCCATGGGTCCCCACACCGGGGAGCTGTTTTTT
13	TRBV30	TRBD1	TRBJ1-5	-	CAWSSQGDQPQHF	TGTGCCTGGAGCTCACAGGGGGATCAGCCCCAGCATTTT
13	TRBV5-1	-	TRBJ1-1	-	CASSLTGNTEAFF	TGCGCCAGCAGCCTCACCGGGAACACTGAAGCTTTCTTT
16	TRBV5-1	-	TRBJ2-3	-	CASSLVGSSNPNTQYF	TGCGCCAGCAGCTTGGTCGGGTCTTCAAACCCAAATACGCAGTATTTT
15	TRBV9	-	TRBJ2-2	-	CASSVGGGNTGELFF	TGTGCCAGCAGCGTAGGTGGGGGAAACACCGGGGAGCTGTTTTTT
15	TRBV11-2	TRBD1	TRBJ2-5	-	CASSSGGTGVETQYF	TGTGCCAGCAGCTCTGGGGGGACAGGGGTAGAGACCCAGTACTTC
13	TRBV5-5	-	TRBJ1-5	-	CASSLFLGQPQHF	TGTGCCAGCAGCTTATTCCTAGGCCAGCCCCAGCATTTT
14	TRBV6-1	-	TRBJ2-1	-	CASSEAFGMNEQFF	TGTGCCAGCAGTGAAGCTTTCGGGATGAATGAGCAGTTCTTC
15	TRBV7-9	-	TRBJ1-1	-	CASSLASAMNTEAFF	TGTGCCAGCAGCTTAGCGTCGGCCATGAACACTGAAGCTTTCTTT
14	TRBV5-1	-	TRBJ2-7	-	CASSLNPDGYEQYF	TGCGCCAGCAGCTTGAACCCCGACGGCTACGAGCAGTACTTC
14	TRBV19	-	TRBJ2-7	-	CASSMVPASYEQYF	TGTGCCAGTAGTATGGTTCCAGCGTCCTACGAGCAGTACTTC
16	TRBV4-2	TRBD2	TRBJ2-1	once	CASSHESGGSYNEQFF	TGTGCCAGCAGCCACGAAAGCGGGGGTTCCTACAATGAGCAGTTCTTC
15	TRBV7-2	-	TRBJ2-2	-	CASRSGGSNTGELFF	TGTGCCAGCAGGTCCGGGGGCTCGAACACCGGGGAGCTGTTTTTT
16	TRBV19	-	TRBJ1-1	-	CASSIEPQGRNTEAFF	TGTGCCAGTAGTATTGAACCACAGGGCCGGAACACTGAAGCTTTCTTT
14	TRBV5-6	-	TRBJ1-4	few	CASSLWATNEKLFF	TGTGCCAGCAGCTTGTGGGCGACTAATGAAAAACTGTTTTTT
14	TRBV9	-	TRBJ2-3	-	CASSVGGRTDTQYF	TGTGCCAGCAGCGTAGGAGGTCGCACAGATACGCAGTATTTT
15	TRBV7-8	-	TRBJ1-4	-	CASSLVGGVVEKLFF	TGTGCCAGCAGCTTAGTTGGAGGGGTTGTTGAAAAACTGTTTTTT
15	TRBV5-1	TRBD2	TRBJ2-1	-	CASSLSSGIYNEQFF	TGCGCCAGCAGCTTGAGTAGCGGGATCTACAATGAGCAGTTCTTC
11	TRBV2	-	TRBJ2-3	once	CASRELDTQYF	TGTGCCAGCAGGGAGCTGGATACGCAGTATTTT
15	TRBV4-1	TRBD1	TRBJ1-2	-	CASSQDGQGTYGYTF	TGCGCCAGCAGCCAAGATGGACAGGGTACCTATGGCTACACCTTC
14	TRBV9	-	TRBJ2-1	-	CASSPRQGLSEQFF	TGTGCCAGCAGTCCAAGGCAGGGGTTGAGTGAGCAGTTCTTC
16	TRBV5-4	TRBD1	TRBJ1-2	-	CASSPIEGQGLGGYTF	TGTGCCAGCAGCCCAATAGAGGGACAGGGGCTAGGAGGCTACACCTTC
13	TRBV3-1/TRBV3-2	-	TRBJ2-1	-	CASTRLGDNEQFF	TGTGCCAGCACCCGCTTGGGGGACAATGAGCAGTTCTTC
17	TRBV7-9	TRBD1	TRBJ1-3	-	CASSRQGGHFSGNTIYF	TGTGCCAGCAGCCGCCAGGGGGGACATTTCTCAGGAAACACCATATATTTT
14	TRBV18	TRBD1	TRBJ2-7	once	CASSLPGQIHEQYF	TGTGCCAGCTCACTCCCGGGACAGATTCACGAGCAGTACTTC
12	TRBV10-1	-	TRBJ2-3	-	CASIGWTGTQYF	TGCGCCAGCATTGGGTGGACGGGGACGCAGTATTTT
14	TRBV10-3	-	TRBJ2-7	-	CASSLALSSYEQYF	TGTGCCAGCTCACTTGCCCTATCTTCCTACGAGCAGTACTTC
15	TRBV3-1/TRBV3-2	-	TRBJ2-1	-	CASSRDLQAKGEQFF	TGTGCCAGCAGCCGTGATTTACAGGCCAAGGGTGAGCAGTTCTTC